This TCR beta chain was recorded in a study of T cell repertoires in cytomegalovirus infection. Using its own MiXCR run on the reads, TCRdb lists one record per CDR3 protein. The sample holds about 150,000 distinct CDR3 sequences; about 25% are singletons and the top ten take approximately 11%. There are a few counts of this clonotype. Material: PBMCs. This receptor was taken from a human donor in good health (CMV status not recorded). Some clones in this sample may be carry-over from other donors' samples.

The CDR3 loop reads CASSILPSGAQWNEQFF. The CDR3 DNA reads as TGTGCCAGTAGTATATTGCCTAGCGGGGCCCAATGGAATGAGCAGTTCTTC. The chain has TRBV19 and TRBJ2-1; 9 bases agree with TRBD2. This CDR3 is built from 17 residues. From germline, CDR1 is LNHDA and CDR2 SQIVND (reference sequence). V lost 2 bases to trimming and J lost 7 bases; unmatched junction nucleotides: 12.